These 27 T cell receptor beta chains share one sample of origin, sequenced in a study of blood T cell repertoires in COVID-19. TCRdb's table, derived via immunoSEQ multiplex PCR, lists solely in-frame clones and lacks some. The data hold under 75,000 clones, with around 80% observed a single time. Input material: peripheral blood. The receptors were gathered from a woman between 70 and 85 years old with acute or convalescent COVID-19.

V and J are TRBV9 and TRBJ2-3; D call uncertain. This CDR3 contains 14 residues. Germline loops: CDR1 SGDLS, CDR2 YYNGEE. V was cut by 4 bases and J by 4 bases, with 13 bases left in between. CDR3 loop: CASSLKAGPDTQYF. The CDR3, as DNA: TGTGCCAGCAGCTTAAAAGCTGGTCCAGATACGCAGTATTTT.

The sample holds one count of this clone. This chain connects TRBV14 to TRBJ1-3, with 7 bases fitting TRBD1. V shed 7 bases and J 2 bases; nucleotides not matched to a gene: 20. Germline values: CDR1 SGHDN, CDR2 FVKESK. The CDR3 has 19 amino acids. CDR3 coding DNA: TGTGCCAGCAACCCATCTGACAGGGCCAAGATAGTAGCTGGAAACACCATATATTTT. Its translation: CASNPSDRAKIVAGNTIYF.

The genes are TRBV2 and TRBJ1-4; 8 nucleotides align to TRBD1. The CDR3 has 13 amino acids. V shed 7 bases, J shed 5 bases, and the junction held 3 bases outside the gene matches. Germline CDR1 SNHLY, CDR2 FYNNEI. The CDR3 spells CASKRTGNEKLFF. The CDR3 DNA reads as TGTGCCAGCAAAAGGACAGGGAATGAAAAACTGTTTTTT.

The rearrangement uses TRBV29-1 and TRBJ1-6; weak D call: TRBD1 (6 bases). V lost 5 bases, J lost 6 bases, and 11 bases lay in between. Germline-derived CDR1 and CDR2 are SQVTM and ANQGSEA. This CDR3 spans 13 amino acids. The CDR3 DNA reads as TGCAGCGTTCGGCCAGGGGCTAATTCACCCCTCCACTTT. It codes for CSVRPGANSPLHF.

The J gene is TRBJ2-7, the V gene TRBV3-1 (or the pseudogene TRBV3-2); D might be TRBD1 (7 bases). The germline V gene encodes CDR1 LGHDT and CDR2 YNNKEL (reference sequence). The CDR3 contains 16 residues. V lost 2 bases and J 0 bases, leaving 14 bases between the germline ends. CDR3 in DNA: TGTGCCAGCAGCCAACGCGGGACAGCAAGCTCCTACGAGCAGTACTTC. It translates to CASSQRGTASSYEQYF.

V gene TRBV7-2 combines with J gene TRBJ2-7; 7 nucleotides align to TRBD1. V lost 1 base and J lost 0; bases outside the gene matches: 3. The V gene's germline CDR1 is SGHTA and CDR2 FQGNSA. The CDR3 spans 15 residues. As DNA, the CDR3 is TGTGCCAGCAGCTTAGGACAGGGAGTCTCCTACGAGCAGTACTTC. It encodes CASSLGQGVSYEQYF. Looking up the rest from reference TRBV7-2 and TRBJ2-7 gives the full variable domain: GAGVSQSPSNKVTEKGKDVELRCDPISGHTALYWYRQSLGQGLEFLIYFQGNSAPDKSGLPSDRFSAERTGGSVSTLTIQRTQQEDSAVYLCASSLGQGVSYEQYFGPGTRLTVT.

This chain links TRBV19 with TRBJ2-7, with 8 bases lining up with TRBD1. Germline assignment: CDR1 LNHDA and CDR2 SQIVND (reference sequence). V trimming: 1 base; J trimming: 4 bases; junction bases outside the gene matches: 15. This CDR3 contains 18 residues. The CDR3 DNA reads as TGTGCCAGTAGTATAGTGGGACCGTCAAACAGGGGGAGGTACGAGCAGTACTTC. Residues: CASSIVGPSNRGRYEQYF.

The V and J genes are TRBV7-6 and TRBJ2-5; TRBD2 matches 15 bases. V shed 8 bases, J shed 5 bases, and the junction held 6 bases outside the gene matches. Germline loops: CDR1 SGHVS, CDR2 FNYEAQ. This CDR3 has 15 residues. CDR3 bases: TGTGCCAGCGGACTAGCGGGGGGGCGGGAGGAGACCCAGTACTTC. This translates into CASGLAGGREETQYF.

This chain joins TRBV29-1 and TRBJ2-7, with TRBD1 matching over 7 bases. CDR3 length equals 12 residues. Germline CDR1 reads SQVTM; CDR2 reads ANQGSEA. J gave up 4 bases and V 5 bases, and 5 bases lay outside the gene matches. The CDR3 protein is CSVLTGLYEQYF. The CDR3 region has the DNA TGCAGCGTTTTGACAGGGTTATACGAGCAGTACTTC.

The genes are TRBV29-1 and TRBJ1-1; a weak D match, TRBD1 (6 bases). The germline V and J ends were trimmed by 6 bases and 1 base, with 18 bases remaining between them. The germline CDR1 and CDR2 sequences are SQVTM and ANQGSEA. The CDR3 sequence is 15 residues long. CDR3 amino acids: CSVRRAGAGNTEAFF. The CDR3 nucleotides read TGCAGCGTCCGTAGGGCGGGGGCCGGGAACACTGAAGCTTTCTTT.

This clone was picked up a small number of times. The chain combines TRBV21-1 with TRBJ1-2; the D call in the table, TRBD1, was not verified against the DNA. TRBV21-1 is noted as a pseudogene. The CDR3 runs to 13 residues. CDR3 bases: TGTGCCAGCTGGACAGGGAGGAACTATGGCTACACCTTC. This gives the protein CASWTGRNYGYTF.

The V and J genes are TRBV18 and TRBJ1-5; perhaps TRBD1 as D (6 bases). CDR3 length: 14 amino acids. Per the germline V gene, CDR1 is KGHSH and CDR2 is LQKENI. V was trimmed by 3 bases and J by 7 bases, leaving 13 bases between them. The CDR3 sequence: CASSPQGSDQPQHF. The CDR3 region has the DNA TGTGCCAGCTCACCCCAGGGGTCGGACCAGCCCCAGCATTTT.

The chain links TRBV7-2 to TRBJ2-5, with TRBD2 matching 7 bases. The CDR3 covers 14 residues. The junction had 4 bases not matched to a gene; V was cut back by 5 bases and J by 1 base. In germline, CDR1 is SGHTA, CDR2 FQGNSA. This CDR3 reads CASSLTSFQETQYF. The CDR3 DNA follows: TGTGCCAGCAGCCTGACTAGCTTCCAAGAGACCCAGTACTTC. Full variable domain (outside the CDR3, taken from reference TRBV7-2 and TRBJ2-5): GAGVSQSPSNKVTEKGKDVELRCDPISGHTALYWYRQSLGQGLEFLIYFQGNSAPDKSGLPSDRFSAERTGGSVSTLTIQRTQQEDSAVYLCASSLTSFQETQYFGPGTRLLVL.

V usage is TRBV15 and J usage is TRBJ2-3, with 12 positions matching TRBD2. Germline-derived CDR1 and CDR2 are LNHNV and YYDKDF (reference sequence). Trimming took 2 bases from V and 1 from J; bases not matched to a gene: 1. The CDR3 is made up of 16 amino acids. CDR3 loop: CATSRRTSGGTDTQYF. CDR3 DNA: TGTGCCACCAGCAGAAGGACTAGCGGGGGCACAGATACGCAGTATTTT.

The V gene is TRBV10-3, the J gene TRBJ2-7, with 7 bases that match TRBD1. The CDR3 length is 13 residues. V shed 4 bases, J shed 5 bases, and the junction held 5 bases outside the gene matches. The germline V gene encodes CDR1 ENHRY and CDR2 SYGVKD. The CDR3 bases are TGTGCCATCAGTGGGGGACAGATGGACGAGCAGTACTTC. Protein sequence: CAISGGQMDEQYF.

V and J are TRBV19 and TRBJ1-4; TRBD1 agrees at 7 bases. The CDR3 totals 15 residues. The V gene's germline CDR1 is LNHDA and CDR2 SQIVND (reference sequence). Germline trimming cut 3 bases from V and 2 bases from J; bases unmatched to any gene: 3. This CDR3 is CASSMGQSTNEKLFF. CDR3 bases: TGTGCCAGTAGTATGGGACAGAGTACTAATGAAAAACTGTTTTTT. The full variable domain, completed using reference TRBV19 and TRBJ1-4, is DGGITQSPKYLFRKEGQNVTLSCEQNLNHDAMYWYRQDPGQGLRLIYYSQIVNDFQKGDIAEGYSVSREKKESFPLTVTSAQKNPTAFYLCASSMGQSTNEKLFFGSGTQLSVL.

The J gene is TRBJ2-7, the V gene TRBV27, with TRBD1 as a possible D gene (6 bases). The CDR3 has 14 residues. The V end was cut by 4 bases, the J end by 2 bases, with 12 bases between. Germline CDR1 is MNHEY and CDR2 is SMNVEV (reference sequence). The CDR3: CASSYRDTTYEQYF. CDR3 DNA sequence: TGTGCCAGCAGTTACCGGGACACAACCTACGAGCAGTACTTC.

This sequence joins TRBV5-1 and TRBJ2-1; 8 positions match TRBD2. The CDR3 consists of 14 residues. After removal of 4 bases from V and 5 bases from J, the junction contained 5 bases not matched to a gene. Germline-derived CDR1 and CDR2 are SGHRS and YFSETQ. CDR3 residues: CASSMSGGHNEQFF. The CDR3 coding sequence is TGCGCCAGCAGCATGAGCGGGGGTCACAATGAGCAGTTCTTC.

This chain connects TRBV5-6 to TRBJ1-4; 7 bases agree with TRBD1. The length of the CDR3 is 14 residues. From germline, CDR1 is SGHDT and CDR2 YYEEEE. Unmatched junction bases numbered 8, after V lost 4 bases and J lost 8 bases. The CDR3 loop is CASSRPTGREKLFF. The CDR3 DNA reads as TGTGCCAGCAGCCGGCCGACAGGGAGGGAAAAACTGTTTTTT. Looking up the rest from reference TRBV5-6 and TRBJ1-4 gives the full variable domain: DAGVTQSPTHLIKTRGQQVTLRCSPKSGHDTVSWYQQALGQGPQFIFQYYEEEERQRGNFPDRFSGHQFPNYSSELNVNALLLGDSALYLCASSRPTGREKLFFGSGTQLSVL.

This chain joins TRBV9 and TRBJ2-3; D is ambiguous. CDR1 and CDR2 (germline): SGDLS, YYNGEE. The CDR3 loop spans 13 amino acids. Trimming pared 4 bases from V and 4 bases from J, leaving 10 bases between. CDR3 sequence (DNA): TGTGCCAGCAGCCCTCGGTTAGCAGATACGCAGTATTTT. It yields the protein CASSPRLADTQYF.

The chain recombines TRBV6-5 with TRBJ1-3; maybe TRBD1 (6 bases). Germline V gene lookup returns CDR1 MNHEY and CDR2 SVGAGI. The CDR3 extends over 13 amino acids. Trimming removed 4 bases from V and 4 bases from J, with 8 bases in between. CDR3 coding DNA: TGTGCCAGCAGTTTTGGACAGGGAAACACCATATATTTT. Protein product: CASSFGQGNTIYF.

The chain is built from TRBV6-6 and TRBJ2-3; D is uncertain. V lost 5 bases and J lost 2, with 8 bases in between. Germline lookup yields CDR1 MNHNY and CDR2 SVGAGI (reference sequence). The CDR3 is made up of 13 amino acids. The CDR3 here is CASSDDNTDTQYF. The CDR3, as DNA: TGTGCCAGCAGTGACGACAACACAGATACGCAGTATTTT.

The rearrangement links TRBV19 to TRBJ1-1; D is ambiguous. Germline V gives CDR1 LNHDA, CDR2 SQIVND (reference sequence). This CDR3 region has 13 residues. Trimming took 6 bases from V and 4 from J, leaving 12 bases between them. CDR3 amino acids: CASREGKTTEAFF. CDR3 in DNA: TGTGCCAGTAGGGAGGGCAAAACCACTGAAGCTTTCTTT.

The J gene is TRBJ2-1, the V gene TRBV7-2, with 10 bases that match TRBD2. The CDR3 contains 17 residues. From germline, CDR1 is SGHTA and CDR2 FQGNSA. The trim removed 5 bases at V and 6 bases at J, leaving 13 bases unmatched. Here the CDR3 reads CASSTRNLAGGANEQFF. Here the CDR3 DNA reads TGTGCCAGCAGCACGCGGAATTTAGCGGGGGGTGCCAATGAGCAGTTCTTC.

The chain employs TRBV11-2 and TRBJ2-7; 13 bases are a match to TRBD2. This CDR3 has 19 residues. Per the germline V gene, CDR1 is SGHAT and CDR2 is FQNNGV. Trimming removed 4 bases from V and 2 bases from J; junction bases left unmatched: 14. CDR3 region: CASSSHPGLAGKTTYEQYF. Here the CDR3 DNA reads TGTGCCAGCAGCTCGCACCCGGGACTAGCGGGGAAAACCACCTACGAGCAGTACTTC.

The chain couples TRBV6-1 to TRBJ1-3; D gene unclear. Trimming shortened V by 3 bases and J by 0 bases, and 9 bases separated the two germline ends. From germline, CDR1 is MNHNS and CDR2 SASEGT. This CDR3 is built from 15 residues. The CDR3 here is CASSEGIYSGNTIYF. CDR3 DNA: TGTGCCAGCAGTGAGGGCATATACTCTGGAAACACCATATATTTT.

J is TRBJ2-3 and V is TRBV2; 7 nucleotides align to TRBD1. CDR3 length: 13 amino acids. V was clipped by 6 bases and J by 0 bases; unmatched bases: 0. Looked up from germline, CDR1 is SNHLY and CDR2 is FYNNEI. The CDR3 loop is CASRDRSTDTQYF. Written as DNA, the CDR3 is TGTGCCAGCAGGGACAGGAGCACAGATACGCAGTATTTT.